One and the same sample provided the 22 T cell receptor beta chains below, sequenced in a study of graft-versus-host responses after intestinal transplantation. Clones were read by immunoSEQ multiplex PCR, and TCRdb kept only the in-frame ones, dropping some. This sample carries about 39,000 clones, approximately 89% of them seen once, and the ten largest clones take 7% to 7.5%. The specimen was PBMCs, collected 260 to 280 days after transplant. The receptors were gathered from a human patient who received an intestinal transplant, so some T cells may come from the graft donor.

The chain couples TRBV6-4 to TRBJ2-3, with 7 bases matching TRBD2. Trimming removed 3 bases from V and 0 bases from J; junction bases left unmatched: 6. There are 16 residues in the CDR3. The V gene's germline CDR1 is MRHNA and CDR2 SNTAGT. CDR3 amino acids: CASSERGTSSTDTQYF. The CDR3 coding sequence is TGTGCCAGCAGTGAGCGGGGGACCTCTAGCACAGATACGCAGTATTTT.

The rearrangement links TRBV5-4 to TRBJ1-1; TRBD1 matches at 7 bases. The germline V gene has CDR1 SGHNT and CDR2 YYREEE (reference sequence). The V gene end was trimmed by 4 bases and the J gene end by 3 bases; junction bases not matched to a gene: 9. This CDR3 region has 15 residues. For the CDR3, the DNA is TGTGCCAGCAGCGCACCATCAGGGGGGGACACTGAAGCTTTCTTT. Translated, it gives CASSAPSGGDTEAFF.

J is TRBJ1-5 and V is TRBV5-6; 8 bases map to TRBD1. Per germline, CDR1 SGHDT and CDR2 YYEEEE. The CDR3 extends over 15 amino acids. V lost 1 base and J lost 6; bases outside the gene matches: 6. CDR3 residues: CASSLWTGSGQPQHF. CDR3 nucleotides: TGTGCCAGCAGCTTGTGGACAGGGAGTGGTCAGCCCCAGCATTTT. The variable domain in full, completed from reference TRBV5-6 and TRBJ1-5, reads DAGVTQSPTHLIKTRGQQVTLRCSPKSGHDTVSWYQQALGQGPQFIFQYYEEEERQRGNFPDRFSGHQFPNYSSELNVNALLLGDSALYLCASSLWTGSGQPQHFGDGTRLSIL.

The rearrangement joins TRBV19 to TRBJ2-5; no clear D gene. The CDR3 spans 19 residues. Trimming pared 9 bases from V and 7 bases from J, leaving 36 bases between. Per the germline V gene, CDR1 is LNHDA and CDR2 is SQIVND (reference sequence). The CDR3 loop reads CARRATFSWTKSIRRTQYF. The CDR3 DNA sequence: TGTGCCAGAAGAGCTACTTTTTCGTGGACCAAATCAATCCGGCGGACCCAGTACTTC.

The genes are TRBV20-1 and TRBJ1-1; no clear D. In germline, CDR1 is DFQATT, CDR2 SNEGSKA (reference sequence). V was trimmed by 0 bases and J by 4 bases, leaving 0 bases between them. The CDR3 runs to 10 residues. In DNA form, the CDR3 reads TGCAGTGCTAGAGACACTGAAGCTTTCTTT. Its translation: CSARDTEAFF.

The rearrangement joins TRBV2 to TRBJ1-1; D possibly corresponds to TRBD1 (5 bases). Trimming left V 9 bases short and J 2 bases short, with 16 bases between. This CDR3 contains 14 residues. The germline V gene has CDR1 SNHLY and CDR2 FYNNEI. CDR3 DNA sequence: TGTGCCAGTATATCAGGTCGGGGCAACACTGAAGCTTTCTTT. It codes for CASISGRGNTEAFF.

Here the CDR3 reads CASSLGGGGQETQYF. CDR3 DNA: TGTGCCAGCAGCTTAGGCGGGGGAGGACAAGAGACCCAGTACTTC. The chain employs TRBV7-6 and TRBJ2-5; TRBD2 aligns across 7 bases. Germline CDR1 is SGHVS and CDR2 is FNYEAQ. This CDR3 has 15 amino acids. The J segment lost 2 bases and the V segment lost 1 base, leaving 4 bases of the junction unmatched.

The genes are TRBV5-4 and TRBJ1-6, with 10 nucleotides matching TRBD1. V lost 4 bases and J lost 9; bases outside the gene matches: 4. CDR1 SGHNT and CDR2 YYREEE come from the germline V gene (reference sequence). CDR3 length: 14 amino acids. CDR3 protein: CASSPGTGVSPLHF. CDR3 sequence (DNA): TGTGCCAGCAGCCCGGGGACAGGGGTTTCACCCCTCCACTTT.

The chain uses TRBV11-3 and TRBJ2-1; 7 nucleotides align to TRBD1. V was clipped by 5 bases and J by 6 bases; unmatched bases: 10. Per germline, CDR1 SGHNT and CDR2 YENEEA. The CDR3 runs to 15 residues. CDR3 coding DNA: TGTGCCAGCAGCACACAGGGGAGAGATGGCAATGAGCAGTTCTTC. This encodes CASSTQGRDGNEQFF.

The chain has TRBV28 and TRBJ1-6, with 7 nucleotides matching TRBD1. This CDR3 spans 17 amino acids. Germline V CDR1 and CDR2: MDHEN, SYDVKM. V dropped 5 bases and J dropped 0; count of bases not matched to a gene: 7. Here the CDR3 reads CASSPGTASSYNSPLHF. CDR3 nucleotide sequence: TGTGCCAGCAGTCCGGGGACAGCTAGCTCCTATAATTCACCCCTCCACTTT.

The chain employs TRBV12-5 and TRBJ2-1; D call uncertain. The V end lost 1 base, the J end lost 9 bases, and 7 bases lay between the germline ends. The CDR3 spans 12 residues. CDR1 and CDR2 (germline): LGHNT, FRNRAP. The CDR3 loop is CASGLDRSEQFF. The CDR3 coding sequence is TGTGCTAGTGGTTTGGATCGAAGTGAGCAGTTCTTC.

The chain combines TRBV7-8 with TRBJ1-1; 7 bases match TRBD1. Germline-derived CDR1 and CDR2 are SGHVS and FQNEAQ. J gave up 4 bases and V 5 bases, and 4 bases lay outside the gene matches. This CDR3 is built from 13 residues. The CDR3 coding sequence is TGTGCCAGCAGCAGACAGGGAGGCACTGAAGCTTTCTTT. It codes for CASSRQGGTEAFF.

This chain joins TRBV30 and TRBJ2-7; the D is unclear. The CDR3 is made up of 13 amino acids. Trimming stripped 3 bases from V and 0 bases from J, with 9 bases between. In germline, CDR1 is GTSNPN, CDR2 SVGIG (reference sequence). The CDR3 coding sequence is TGTGCCTGGAGGGTTCATACCTCCTACGAGCAGTACTTC. Translation: CAWRVHTSYEQYF.

The CDR3: CASSLDHRVMNTEAFF. The DNA for the CDR3 is TGTGCCAGCAGCTTGGACCACAGGGTCATGAACACTGAAGCTTTCTTT. The chain uses TRBV5-4 and TRBJ1-1; a possible D gene is TRBD1 (6 bases). Germline V gives CDR1 SGHNT, CDR2 YYREEE (reference sequence). V was trimmed by 0 bases and J by 0 bases, leaving 12 bases between them. The CDR3 is made up of 16 amino acids.

The chain carries TRBV9 and TRBJ2-1; D not certain. V was shortened by 3 bases and J by 0 bases, with 10 bases between the two germline ends. The CDR3 consists of 15 residues. CDR1 and CDR2 (germline): SGDLS, YYNGEE. The CDR3 DNA is TGTGCCAGCAGCGCGGACCAGAGCTCCTACAATGAGCAGTTCTTC. It codes for CASSADQSSYNEQFF. Full variable domain (outside the CDR3, taken from reference TRBV9 and TRBJ2-1): DSGVTQTPKHLITATGQRVTLRCSPRSGDLSVYWYQQSLDQGLQFLIQYYNGEERAKGNILERFSAQQFPDLHSELNLSSLELGDSALYFCASSADQSSYNEQFFGPGTRLTVL.

V and J are TRBV13 and TRBJ1-3; perhaps TRBD1 as D (6 bases). The V end lost 1 base, the J end lost 0 bases, and 13 bases lay between the germline ends. Germline CDR1 is PRHDT and CDR2 is FYEKMQ (reference sequence). This CDR3 comprises 17 residues. The CDR3 DNA reads TGTGCCAGCAGCTTAGTGGCAGGGGCCAACTCTGGAAACACCATATATTTT. This gives the protein CASSLVAGANSGNTIYF.

The V gene is TRBV7-9, the J gene TRBJ2-1; D possibly matches TRBD1 or TRBD2 (5 bases each). The germline CDR1 and CDR2 sequences are SEHNR and FQNEAQ (reference sequence). The ends were cut back, 5 bases at V and 5 bases at J, with 25 bases in the middle. The CDR3 sequence is 18 residues long. The CDR3 DNA is TGTGCCAGCAGCCCACCGGTGAGGGACCCCCGCGGGCACAATGAGCAGTTCTTC. Translation: CASSPPVRDPRGHNEQFF. The variable domain in full, completed from reference TRBV7-9 and TRBJ2-1, reads DTGVSQNPRHKITKRGQNVTFRCDPISEHNRLYWYRQTLGQGPEFLTYFQNEAQLEKSRLLSDRFSAERPKGSFSTLEIQRTEQGDSAMYLCASSPPVRDPRGHNEQFFGPGTRLTVL.

The chain recombines TRBV5-1 with TRBJ2-1; 12 nucleotides agree with TRBD2. The germline CDR1 and CDR2 sequences are SGHRS and YFSETQ. V shed 1 base, J shed 9 bases, and the junction held 5 bases outside the gene matches. CDR3 length: 15 residues. In nucleotides, the CDR3 is TGCGCCAGCAGCTTGACTAGCGGGGGGAGTGGTGAGCAGTTCTTC. Protein product: CASSLTSGGSGEQFF.

The chain links TRBV5-1 to TRBJ2-7; D is tentatively TRBD1 or TRBD2 (5 bases each). Germline loops: CDR1 SGHRS, CDR2 YFSETQ. V was trimmed by 5 bases and J by 1 base, leaving 7 bases between them. The length of the CDR3 is 12 residues. CDR3 nucleotide sequence: TGCGCCAGCAGGGGGGAGTCCTACGAGCAGTACTTC. It yields the protein CASRGESYEQYF.

This clone was seen just once. V is TRBV5-6 and J is TRBJ1-5, with D possibly being TRBD1 (5 bases). Germline V gives CDR1 SGHDT, CDR2 YYEEEE. The CDR3 consists of 14 residues. Between the trimmed V and J ends, which lost 6 bases and 7 bases, there was a span of 17 bases. CDR3 region: CASNKDSPGQPQHF. The DNA for the CDR3 is TGTGCCAGCAACAAAGACAGTCCGGGACAGCCCCAGCATTTT.

The chain joins TRBV6-4 to TRBJ2-2; D possibly uses TRBD1 or TRBD2 (5 bases each). The CDR3 length is 15 residues. The germline CDR1 and CDR2 sequences are MRHNA and SNTAGT. Trimming removed 5 bases from V and 4 bases from J, with 14 bases in between. CDR3 nucleotide sequence: TGTGCCAGCAGTCCCGAGGGGCCGGGCACCGGGGAGCTGTTTTTT. Its translation is CASSPEGPGTGELFF.

This chain connects TRBV11-2 to TRBJ1-5, with D unresolved. Trimming removed 0 bases from V and 4 bases from J, with 10 bases in between. Germline V gene lookup returns CDR1 SGHAT and CDR2 FQNNGV. The CDR3 consists of 15 residues. CDR3 DNA sequence: TGTGCCAGCAGCTTAGATTACCGGTCAAATCAGCCCCAGCATTTT. This translates into CASSLDYRSNQPQHF.